The next 23 T cell receptor beta chains were all read from a single sample in a study of vaccination effects on CD4 cells after COVID-19. Culturing for about 9 days preceded CD4+ T cell isolation. Subjects were given two BNT162b2 or mRNA-1273 vaccine doses. These receptors' antigens are unknown. TCRdb's copy holds only in-frame clones and misses some; the assay was immunoSEQ multiplex PCR. The sample yields roughly 30,000 clones, 70% to 85% seen once. The sequences come from CD4+ T cells from PBMCs cultured without peptide, collected after COVID-19 vaccination. These receptors were obtained from a human donor who received a COVID-19 vaccine.

This chain joins TRBV20-1 and TRBJ2-3; TRBD2 aligns across 10 bases. The CDR3 length is 16 residues. Looked up from germline, CDR1 is DFQATT and CDR2 is SNEGSKA (reference sequence). The trim removed 3 bases at V and 1 base at J, leaving 7 bases unmatched. CDR3 sequence: CSASVASGSRTDTQYF. As DNA, the CDR3 is TGCAGTGCTAGTGTCGCTAGCGGGAGCCGCACAGATACGCAGTATTTT.

The rearrangement uses TRBV19 and TRBJ2-1; D remains ambiguous. CDR3 length: 15 amino acids. Germline CDR1 reads LNHDA; CDR2 reads SQIVND (reference sequence). V was shortened by 4 bases and J by 0 bases, with 10 bases between the two germline ends. This CDR3 is CASSTPGGSYNEQFF. In DNA, the CDR3 is TGTGCCAGTAGTACGCCCGGTGGCTCCTACAATGAGCAGTTCTTC.

The CDR3 spells CASSRTGHTEAFF. In nucleotides, the CDR3 is TGTGCCAGCAGCCGGACAGGGCATACTGAAGCTTTCTTT. The chain uses TRBV5-6 and TRBJ1-1; 8 bases agree with TRBD1. After removal of 4 bases from V and 5 bases from J, the junction contained 4 bases not matched to a gene. Germline loops: CDR1 SGHDT, CDR2 YYEEEE. The length of the CDR3 is 13 residues.

The chain recombines TRBV3-1 (or the pseudogene TRBV3-2) with TRBJ1-1, with 8 bases fitting TRBD1. Germline loops: CDR1 LGHDT, CDR2 YNNKEL (reference sequence). The CDR3 covers 16 residues. Trimming at V came to 0 bases and at J to 3 bases, leaving 6 bases not matched to a gene. The CDR3 region is CASSQESHRGDTEAFF. In DNA, the CDR3 is TGTGCCAGCAGCCAAGAATCCCACAGGGGGGACACTGAAGCTTTCTTT.

The chain is built from TRBV18 and TRBJ2-3; possibly TRBD1 for D (6 bases). CDR1 and CDR2 from the germline V gene are KGHSH and LQKENI. The V end was cut by 0 bases, the J end by 6 bases, with 7 bases between. This CDR3 comprises 13 residues. The CDR3 spells CASSPPQGDTQYF. The CDR3 nucleotides are TGTGCCAGCTCACCACCACAGGGTGATACGCAGTATTTT.

The chain links TRBV7-9 to TRBJ2-7, with TRBD1 matching 7 bases. The junction had 6 bases not matched to a gene; V was cut back by 1 base and J by 0 bases. Germline CDR1 reads SEHNR; CDR2 reads FQNEAQ (reference sequence). This CDR3 region has 16 residues. In nucleotides, the CDR3 is TGTGCCAGCAGCTTAGTGGAGACAGGGAGCTCCTACGAGCAGTACTTC. This codes for CASSLVETGSSYEQYF.

This clone was observed a few times. The V call is TRBV2, the J call TRBJ2-7; perhaps D is TRBD1 or TRBD2 (5 bases each). CDR1 is SNHLY, CDR2 FYNNEI, per germline. The CDR3 sequence is 15 residues long. V was clipped by 4 bases and J by 2 bases, with 15 bases between them. The CDR3 bases are TGTGCCAGCAGTGTCCTCCGGGACGGGACCTACGAGCAGTACTTC. Translated: CASSVLRDGTYEQYF.

This clone appeared once. V gene TRBV28 combines with J gene TRBJ2-6; no reliable D call. Trimming took off 3 bases at V and 0 bases at J, with 9 bases between the two ends. Germline V CDR1 and CDR2: MDHEN, SYDVKM. The CDR3 is 16 amino acids. The CDR3 DNA reads TGTGCCAGCAGTTTGAGGCTGCCCTCTGGGGCCAACGTCCTGACTTTC. Translating gives CASSLRLPSGANVLTF.

V usage is TRBV11-3 and J usage is TRBJ2-5; no reliable D call. This CDR3 spans 13 amino acids. Trimming pared 4 bases from V and 1 base from J, leaving 7 bases between. Germline CDR1 reads SGHNT; CDR2 reads YENEEA. CDR3 DNA: TGTGCCAGCAGCTCCTCGTCCCAAGAGACCCAGTACTTC. Protein sequence: CASSSSSQETQYF. Variable domain in full (rest from reference TRBV11-3 and TRBJ2-5): EAGVVQSPRYKIIEKKQPVAFWCNPISGHNTLYWYLQNLGQGPELLIRYENEEAVDDSQLPKDRFSAERLKGVDSTLKIQPAELGDSAVYLCASSSSSQETQYFGPGTRLLVL.

This clone was found once. This sequence joins TRBV29-1 and TRBJ1-1, with D unresolved. Looked up from germline, CDR1 is SQVTM and CDR2 is ANQGSEA. Trimming cost V 4 bases and J 3 bases, with 9 bases left between them. The CDR3 is 12 residues long. The CDR3 reads CSVVSSDTEAFF. CDR3 in DNA: TGCAGCGTTGTTTCTTCGGACACTGAAGCTTTCTTT.

This clone was detected only a few times. The chain combines TRBV28 with TRBJ1-5, with TRBD1 matching over 10 bases. V was clipped by 6 bases and J by 1 base; unmatched bases: 6. The CDR3 extends over 16 amino acids. In germline, CDR1 is MDHEN, CDR2 SYDVKM. CDR3 DNA: TGTGCCAGCAGAGGACAGGGGGTTCCGAGCAATCAGCCCCAGCATTTT. Its protein product is CASRGQGVPSNQPQHF.

The chain links TRBV29-1 to TRBJ2-2; D might be TRBD2 (6 bases). Germline V gene lookup returns CDR1 SQVTM and CDR2 ANQGSEA. This CDR3 has 15 amino acids. V was shortened by 4 bases and J by 7 bases, with 19 bases between the two germline ends. The DNA of the CDR3 is TGCAGCGTTGGGTCGCACAACCGAGCGGGCGGGGAGCTGTTTTTT. Its protein product is CSVGSHNRAGGELFF.

The chain combines TRBV3-1 (or the pseudogene TRBV3-2) with TRBJ1-5, with D possibly matching TRBD1 (5 bases). CDR1 and CDR2 from the germline V gene are LGHDT and YNNKEL (reference sequence). V was cut by 3 bases and J by 6 bases, with 9 bases left in between. The CDR3 contains 13 residues. The CDR3 bases are TGTGCCAGCAGCCAGGGGGTTGGTCAGCCCCAGCATTTT. It specifies CASSQGVGQPQHF.

The chain employs TRBV5-1 and TRBJ2-7; D not resolved. The CDR3 runs to 15 residues. Trimming shortened V by 0 bases and J by 3 bases, and 13 bases separated the two germline ends. Germline values: CDR1 SGHRS, CDR2 YFSETQ. This CDR3 is CASSLGADPIYEQYF. CDR3 nucleotide sequence: TGCGCCAGCAGCTTGGGCGCAGACCCCATCTACGAGCAGTACTTC.

The chain employs TRBV3-1 (or the pseudogene TRBV3-2) and TRBJ1-6; TRBD1 aligns across 7 bases. CDR3 length: 15 residues. Germline CDR1 LGHDT, CDR2 YNNKEL (reference sequence). The V gene end was trimmed by 4 bases and the J gene end by 6 bases; junction bases not matched to a gene: 6. CDR3 in DNA: TGTGCCAGCAGCCGCCTCGGGACAGTTAATTCACCCCTCCACTTT. It codes for CASSRLGTVNSPLHF.

The CDR3, as DNA: TGTGCCAGCAGCCCCCGCCCCTCGACCGGGGAGCTGTTTTTT. It codes for CASSPRPSTGELFF. V is TRBV3-1 (or the pseudogene TRBV3-2) and J is TRBJ2-2; D remains ambiguous. CDR3 length equals 14 residues. V gave up 4 bases and J gave up 5 bases, with 11 bases separating them. Germline V lookup: CDR1 LGHDT, CDR2 YNNKEL (reference sequence).

This chain joins TRBV28 and TRBJ2-3, with 9 bases that match TRBD1. From germline, CDR1 is MDHEN and CDR2 SYDVKM. Germline trimming cut 5 bases from V and 0 bases from J; bases unmatched to any gene: 6. CDR3 size: 16 residues. The CDR3 loop is CASSPGTGRSTDTQYF. The CDR3 bases are TGTGCCAGCAGTCCAGGGACAGGGAGGAGCACAGATACGCAGTATTTT.

The chain joins TRBV5-4 to TRBJ2-5; 7 bases match TRBD1. The CDR3 has 16 amino acids. V dropped 0 bases and J dropped 1; count of bases not matched to a gene: 6. Germline CDR1 and CDR2: SGHNT and YYREEE (reference sequence). CDR3 in amino acids: CASSLAGQPIQETQYF. The CDR3 DNA sequence: TGTGCCAGCAGCTTGGCGGGACAGCCCATCCAAGAGACCCAGTACTTC. Together with reference TRBV5-4 and TRBJ2-5, the CDR3 gives the full variable domain: ETGVTQSPTHLIKTRGQQVTLRCSSQSGHNTVSWYQQALGQGPQFIFQYYREEENGRGNFPPRFSGLQFPNYSSELNVNALELDDSALYLCASSLAGQPIQETQYFGPGTRLLVL.

The chain carries TRBV3-1 (or the pseudogene TRBV3-2) and TRBJ2-3; D gene ambiguous. CDR1 LGHDT and CDR2 YNNKEL come from the germline V gene (reference sequence). Deletions cut 7 bases from V and 0 bases from J, with 8 bases between. The CDR3 is 13 residues long. The CDR3: CASNQTSTDTQYF. The DNA for the CDR3 is TGTGCCAGCAATCAGACTAGCACAGATACGCAGTATTTT.

A few counts support this clone. The chain has TRBV2 and TRBJ1-5; D gene uncertain. The CDR3 length is 14 residues. Trimming removed 3 bases from V and 3 bases from J, with 9 bases in between. Germline V gives CDR1 SNHLY, CDR2 FYNNEI. The CDR3 coding sequence is TGTGCCAGCAGTGAGCTAGTCGACAATCAGCCCCAGCATTTT. It specifies CASSELVDNQPQHF.

The rearrangement links TRBV6-5 to TRBJ1-4; perhaps TRBD1 as D (6 bases). The germline gives CDR1 MNHEY, CDR2 SVGAGI. The V and J ends lost 2 bases and 8 bases respectively, with 12 bases between them. This CDR3 spans 14 amino acids. CDR3 DNA sequence: TGTGCCAGCAGTTACCGCAGGGGCAGGGAAAAACTGTTTTTT. Translated: CASSYRRGREKLFF.

The chain combines TRBV13 with TRBJ1-1; D is unresolved. Germline V gives CDR1 PRHDT, CDR2 FYEKMQ (reference sequence). The V and J ends lost 1 base and 6 bases respectively, with 12 bases between them. CDR3 length: 14 residues. The CDR3 is CASSLVTTRAEAFF. The CDR3 DNA is TGTGCCAGCAGCTTAGTCACAACAAGGGCTGAAGCTTTCTTT.

The rearrangement links TRBV5-4 to TRBJ2-1; 12 bases are shared with TRBD2. In germline, CDR1 is SGHNT, CDR2 YYREEE (reference sequence). Trimming removed 3 bases from V and 7 bases from J; junction bases left unmatched: 11. This CDR3 is built from 17 residues. CDR3 sequence reads: CASSWGASGRALNEQFF. For the CDR3, the DNA is TGTGCCAGCAGCTGGGGAGCTAGCGGGAGGGCCTTGAATGAGCAGTTCTTC.